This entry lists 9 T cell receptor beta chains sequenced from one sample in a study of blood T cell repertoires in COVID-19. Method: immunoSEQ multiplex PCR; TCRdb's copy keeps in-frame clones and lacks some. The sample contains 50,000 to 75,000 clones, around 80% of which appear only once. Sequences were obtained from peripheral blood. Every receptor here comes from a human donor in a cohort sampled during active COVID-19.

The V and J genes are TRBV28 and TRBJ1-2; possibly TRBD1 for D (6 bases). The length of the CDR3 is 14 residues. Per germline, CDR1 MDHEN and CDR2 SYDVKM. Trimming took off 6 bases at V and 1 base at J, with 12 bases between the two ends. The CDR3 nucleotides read TGTGCCAGCAGAAACACAGGGAGTAACTATGGCTACACCTTC. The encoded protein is CASRNTGSNYGYTF.

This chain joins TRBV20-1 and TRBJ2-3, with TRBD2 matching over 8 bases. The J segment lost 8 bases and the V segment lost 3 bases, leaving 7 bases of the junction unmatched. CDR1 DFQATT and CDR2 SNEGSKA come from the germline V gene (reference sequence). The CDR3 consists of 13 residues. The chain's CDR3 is CSASQRGGGTQYF. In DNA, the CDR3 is TGCAGTGCTAGTCAACGGGGGGGCGGTACGCAGTATTTT.

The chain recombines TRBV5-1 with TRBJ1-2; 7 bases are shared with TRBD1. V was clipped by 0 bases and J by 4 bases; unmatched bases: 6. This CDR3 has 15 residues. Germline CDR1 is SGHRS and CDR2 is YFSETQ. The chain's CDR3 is CASSLAGQSGYGYTF. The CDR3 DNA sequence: TGCGCCAGCAGCTTGGCGGGACAGTCAGGCTATGGCTACACCTTC. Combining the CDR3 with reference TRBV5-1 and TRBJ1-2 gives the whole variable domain KAGVTQTPRYLIKTRGQQVTLSCSPISGHRSVSWYQQTPGQGLQFLFEYFSETQRNKGNFPGRFSGRQFSNSRSEMNVSTLELGDSALYLCASSLAGQSGYGYTFGSGTRLTVV.

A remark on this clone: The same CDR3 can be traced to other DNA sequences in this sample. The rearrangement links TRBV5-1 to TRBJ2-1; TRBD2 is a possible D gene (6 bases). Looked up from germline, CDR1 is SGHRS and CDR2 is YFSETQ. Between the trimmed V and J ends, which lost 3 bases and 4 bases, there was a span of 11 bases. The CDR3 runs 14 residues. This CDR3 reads CASSSGDSYNEQFF. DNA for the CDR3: TGCGCCAGCAGCTCGGGGGATTCGTACAATGAGCAGTTCTTC.

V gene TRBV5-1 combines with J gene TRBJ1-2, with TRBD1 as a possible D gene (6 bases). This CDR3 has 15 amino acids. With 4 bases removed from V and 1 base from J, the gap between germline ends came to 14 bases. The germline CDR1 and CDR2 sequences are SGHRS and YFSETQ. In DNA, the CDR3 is TGCGCCAGCAGCCTCACAGGGCCCATTAACTATGGCTACACCTTC. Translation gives CASSLTGPINYGYTF.

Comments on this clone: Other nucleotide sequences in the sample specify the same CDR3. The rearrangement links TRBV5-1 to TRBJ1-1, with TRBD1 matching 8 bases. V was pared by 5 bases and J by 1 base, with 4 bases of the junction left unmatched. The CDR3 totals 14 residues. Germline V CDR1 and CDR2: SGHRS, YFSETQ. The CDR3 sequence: CASSPGTGNTEAFF. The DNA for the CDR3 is TGCGCCAGCAGTCCCGGGACAGGGAACACTGAAGCTTTCTTT.

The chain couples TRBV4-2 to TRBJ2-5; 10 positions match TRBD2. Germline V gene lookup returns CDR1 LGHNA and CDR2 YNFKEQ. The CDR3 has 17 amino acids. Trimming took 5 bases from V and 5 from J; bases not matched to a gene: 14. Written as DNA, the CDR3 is TGTGCCAGCAGCTCCCGGACTAGCGGTGGATGGGGCGAGACCCAGTACTTC. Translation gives CASSSRTSGGWGETQYF.

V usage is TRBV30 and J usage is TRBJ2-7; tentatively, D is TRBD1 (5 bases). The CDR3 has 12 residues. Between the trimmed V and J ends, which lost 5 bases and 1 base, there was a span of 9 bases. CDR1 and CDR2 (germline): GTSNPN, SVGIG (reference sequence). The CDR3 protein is CAWEGDSYEQYF. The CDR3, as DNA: TGTGCCTGGGAAGGGGATTCCTACGAGCAGTACTTC.

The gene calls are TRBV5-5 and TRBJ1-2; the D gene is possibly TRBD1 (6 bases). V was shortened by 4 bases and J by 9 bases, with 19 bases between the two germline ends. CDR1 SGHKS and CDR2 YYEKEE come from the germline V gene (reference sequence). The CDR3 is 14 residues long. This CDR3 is CASSAYGTSFSYTF. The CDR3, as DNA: TGTGCCAGCAGCGCATACGGGACATCCTTCAGCTACACCTTC. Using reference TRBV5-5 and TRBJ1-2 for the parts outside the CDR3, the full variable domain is DAGVTQSPTHLIKTRGQQVTLRCSPISGHKSVSWYQQVLGQGPQFIFQYYEKEERGRGNFPDRFSARQFPNYSSELNVNALLLGDSALYLCASSAYGTSFSYTFGSGTRLTVV.